One sample yielded the 5 T cell receptor beta chains listed below, sequenced in a study of OX40 agonist ivuxolimab in advanced cancers. Libraries were prepared by immunoSEQ multiplex PCR; TCRdb keeps only in-frame clonotypes and omits some of them. Among about 79,000 clones listed, approximately 85% were seen once. The starting material was CD4+ or CD8+ T cells sorted from blood, obtained in a trial of the OX40 agonist ivuxolimab. All receptors derive from an adult with an advanced solid tumor such as melanoma, head and neck, liver or kidney cancer.

This clone has just one count. The rearrangement links TRBV5-5 to TRBJ2-6; a weak D match, TRBD2 (5 bases). Per germline, CDR1 SGHKS and CDR2 YYEKEE (reference sequence). The CDR3 length is 16 residues. With 0 bases removed from V and 7 bases from J, the gap between germline ends came to 14 bases. The CDR3 DNA follows: TGTGCCAGCAGCTTGGCCGGACTGTTTTTAGCCAACGTCCTGACTTTC. Its protein is CASSLAGLFLANVLTF.

The genes are TRBV20-1 and TRBJ2-7; D remains ambiguous. Germline V gives CDR1 DFQATT, CDR2 SNEGSKA (reference sequence). Trimming took 0 bases from V and 7 from J, leaving 7 bases between them. The length of the CDR3 is 11 residues. CDR3 in DNA: TGCAGTGCTAGAGAAAGGGTAGAGCAGTACTTC. Protein: CSARERVEQYF.

The chain has TRBV18 and TRBJ1-5; TRBD1 matches 7 bases. Trimming removed 2 bases from V and 3 bases from J; junction bases left unmatched: 7. Germline V CDR1 and CDR2: KGHSH, LQKENI. The length of the CDR3 is 16 residues. The CDR3, as DNA: TGTGCCAGCTCACCAACTTCCGGGACAGACAATCAGCCCCAGCATTTT. This sequence encodes CASSPTSGTDNQPQHF.

This clone has only a few counts. The chain couples TRBV4-1 to TRBJ2-7; D may correspond to TRBD1 or TRBD2 (5 bases each). The CDR3 spans 14 residues. Germline CDR1 is MGHRA and CDR2 is YSYEKL. With 4 bases removed from V and 2 bases from J, the gap between germline ends came to 12 bases. The CDR3, as DNA: TGCGCCAGCAGCCTCGGGCAGGGAGCCTACGAGCAGTACTTC. As protein: CASSLGQGAYEQYF.

The chain carries TRBV7-2 and TRBJ2-3, with 9 bases that match TRBD1. Trimming at V came to 1 base and at J to 2 bases, leaving 10 bases not matched to a gene. The germline V gene encodes CDR1 SGHTA and CDR2 FQGNSA. The CDR3 contains 18 residues. In DNA form, the CDR3 reads TGTGCCAGCAGCTTAGTATTATCCACAGGGGGCCTCACAGATACGCAGTATTTT. Protein sequence: CASSLVLSTGGLTDTQYF.